These T cell receptor beta chains were read from a single sample in a study of cytomegalovirus exposure and HLA in healthy donors. Measured with immunoSEQ multiplex PCR; TCRdb has only the in-frame clones, and not every one. The sample has 130,000 or so clones, about 76% seen once. The specimen sequenced was PBMCs. The receptors were gathered from a man between 40 and 49 years old in good health and CMV-seropositive. Both conserved end residues are part of each CDR3. The D gene is left open where the match is weak. Some rows have no size entry. The others give once, few or many, or a class for an expanded clone.

CDR3 DNA | CDR3 protein | J gene | D gene | V gene | clone size
TGTGCCAGCAGCTTGGAAGCGAACACTGAAGCTTTCTTT | CASSLEANTEAFF | TRBJ1-1 | . | TRBV5-4 | .
TGTGCCAGCAGTTACTGGGGGCCGGACACCGGGGAGCTGTTTTTT | CASSYWGPDTGELFF | TRBJ2-2 | . | TRBV6-5 | .
TGTGCCAGCAGCCGCCTGACAGGGGCCTTTTTCAATGAGCAGTTCTTC | CASSRLTGAFFNEQFF | TRBJ2-1 | TRBD1 | TRBV11-2 | .
TGTGCCAGCAGCCGGACAGGGGGGCAGCCCCAGCATTTT | CASSRTGGQPQHF | TRBJ1-5 | TRBD1 | TRBV16 | once
TGTGCCAGCAGCGTACACAAGAACACTGAAGCTTTCTTT | CASSVHKNTEAFF | TRBJ1-1 | . | TRBV7-2 | .
TGTGCCAGCAGCTTGAGTGGAGCAGGGGCGAACACCGGGGAGCTGTTTTTT | CASSLSGAGANTGELFF | TRBJ2-2 | . | TRBV5-6 | .
TGTGCCAGTAGTATAGAGATGGGACAGCCGAACACTGAAGCTTTCTTT | CASSIEMGQPNTEAFF | TRBJ1-1 | TRBD1 | TRBV19 | .
TGTGCCAGCAGAGAGGGGACAGGGGGTAGTCAATATGGCTACACCTTC | CASREGTGGSQYGYTF | TRBJ1-2 | TRBD1 | TRBV2 | .
TGTGCCAGCAGTGAGAGGTTGGGGCCCGCGACCCAGTACTTC | CASSERLGPATQYF | TRBJ2-5 | . | TRBV2 | .
TGTGCCAGCAGCCGGACAGGGAGAAACACTGAAGCTTTCTTT | CASSRTGRNTEAFF | TRBJ1-1 | TRBD1 | TRBV27 | .
TGTGCCAGCTCAGCAGGTGGGACAAGTTACTACGAGCAGTACTTC | CASSAGGTSYYEQYF | TRBJ2-7 | . | TRBV18 | .
TGTGCCAGCAGCTGGCGTGGGAGCTCCTATAATTCACCCCTCCACTTT | CASSWRGSSYNSPLHF | TRBJ1-6 | . | TRBV5-4 | few
TGCGCCAGCAGCGTACCGCACATAAACTATGGCTACACCTTC | CASSVPHINYGYTF | TRBJ1-2 | . | TRBV4-1 | .